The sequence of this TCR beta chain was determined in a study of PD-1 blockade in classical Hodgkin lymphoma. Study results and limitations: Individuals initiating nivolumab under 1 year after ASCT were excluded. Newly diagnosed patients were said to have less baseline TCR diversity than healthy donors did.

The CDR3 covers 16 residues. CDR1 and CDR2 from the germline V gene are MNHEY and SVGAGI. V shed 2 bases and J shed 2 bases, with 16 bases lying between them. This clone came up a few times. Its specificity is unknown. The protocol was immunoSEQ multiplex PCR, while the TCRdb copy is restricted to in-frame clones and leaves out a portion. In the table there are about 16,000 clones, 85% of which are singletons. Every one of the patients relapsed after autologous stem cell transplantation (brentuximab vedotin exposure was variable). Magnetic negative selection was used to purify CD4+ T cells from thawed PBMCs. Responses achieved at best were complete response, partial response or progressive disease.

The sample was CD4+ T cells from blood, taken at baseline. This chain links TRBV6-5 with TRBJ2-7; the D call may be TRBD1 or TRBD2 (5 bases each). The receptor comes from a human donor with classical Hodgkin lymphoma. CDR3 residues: CASSYGVPGTTYEQYF. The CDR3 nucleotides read TGTGCCAGCAGTTACGGAGTGCCCGGGACGACCTACGAGCAGTACTTC.